Listed below are T cell receptor beta chains from one sample, sequenced in a study of blood T cell repertoires in COVID-19. Using immunoSEQ multiplex PCR, the repertoire was profiled, and TCRdb retains in-frame clones only, with some absent. The table records some 170,000 clones, approximately 88% of them present only once. Sequencing was carried out using peripheral blood. The receptors here all came from a woman older than 75 with active or convalescent COVID-19. Both conserved end residues are part of each CDR3. D genes are given only for firm matches. Some rows have no size entry. The others give once, few or many, or a class for an expanded clone.

>TRBJ1-2|.|.|TRBV19
CASQGVGGGYTF
TGTGCCAGCCAAGGGGTCGGAGGGGGCTACACCTTC
>TRBJ2-3|.|TRBD1|TRBV5-5
CASTITGAFTDTQYF
TGTGCCAGCACAATAACAGGGGCTTTCACAGATACGCAGTATTTT
>TRBJ2-5|.|.|TRBV6-1
CASSEEGVEETQYF
TGTGCCAGCAGTGAAGAAGGGGTTGAAGAGACCCAGTACTTC
>TRBJ1-4|once|.|TRBV7-8
CASSYGLATNEKLFF
TGTGCCAGCAGCTACGGACTGGCAACTAATGAAAAACTGTTTTTT
>TRBJ2-5|.|TRBD2|TRBV9
CASGRGGLQETQYF
TGTGCCAGCGGTCGGGGGGGGCTCCAAGAGACCCAGTACTTC
>TRBJ2-5|.|.|TRBV29-1
CSVDIAKTQYF
TGCAGCGTCGATATCGCGAAGACCCAGTACTTC
>TRBJ2-1|.|TRBD2|TRBV27
CAVLSLAGVYNEQFF
TGTGCCGTTCTCTCTCTGGCGGGGGTATACAATGAGCAGTTCTTC
>TRBJ1-1|.|.|TRBV6-5
CASSTVPGSREAFF
TGTGCCAGCAGTACGGTCCCGGGTAGTAGAGAAGCTTTCTTT
>TRBJ1-5|few|TRBD1|TRBV7-2
CASSLPGQEQPQHF
TGTGCCAGCAGCTTACCGGGACAGGAACAGCCCCAGCATTTT
>TRBJ1-6|once|.|TRBV6-5
CASWEGVLNSPLHF
TGTGCCAGCTGGGAGGGGGTACTTAATTCACCCCTCCACTTT
>TRBJ1-2|.|TRBD1|TRBV30
CAWWTGGDYGYTF
TGTGCCTGGTGGACAGGGGGCGACTATGGCTACACCTTC
>TRBJ2-5|.|.|TRBV21-1
CASSKKVVGRMETQYF
TGTGCCAGCAGCAAAAAGGTAGTGGGCAGGATGGAGACCCAGTACTTC
>TRBJ1-2|.|TRBD1|TRBV19
CASSIGQGTYGYTF
TGTGCCAGTAGTATCGGACAGGGGACCTATGGCTACACCTTC
>TRBJ1-1|once|.|TRBV19
CASTPPLGVNTEAFF
TGTGCCAGTACCCCTCCGTTAGGGGTTAACACTGAAGCTTTCTTT
>TRBJ1-2|once|.|TRBV7-2
CASSGQGYGYTF
TGTGCCAGCAGTGGGCAGGGCTATGGCTACACCTTC
>TRBJ2-7|few|TRBD1|TRBV9
CASSATGAYEQYF
TGTGCCAGCAGCGCCACAGGGGCCTACGAGCAGTACTTC
>TRBJ1-2|few|TRBD1|TRBV10-3
CAISEGQGRDYGYTF
TGTGCCATCAGTGAAGGACAGGGGCGCGACTATGGCTACACCTTC
>TRBJ1-5|once|.|TRBV19
CASSIDESGGTNQPQHF
TGTGCCAGTAGTATAGATGAGTCGGGAGGGACCAATCAGCCCCAGCATTTT
>TRBJ1-6|.|.|TRBV9
CASGSLGETGNSPLHF
TGTGCCAGCGGGTCCTTAGGAGAGACTGGTAATTCACCCCTCCACTTT
>TRBJ2-1|.|TRBD2|TRBV7-8
CASSTSGGVGYNEQFF
TGTGCCTCCTCTACTAGCGGGGGGGTTGGGTACAATGAGCAGTTCTTC
>TRBJ2-5|.|.|TRBV2
CASSRYQGGETQYF
TGTGCCAGCTCCAGATACCAAGGGGGTGAGACCCAGTACTTC
>TRBJ1-6|.|.|TRBV5-4
CASSPRENYNSPLHF
TGTGCCAGCAGCCCCCGGGAAAACTATAATTCACCCCTCCACTTT
>TRBJ2-5|.|.|TRBV7-2
CASSSRAAQETQYF
TGTGCCAGCAGCTCGCGCGCTGCCCAAGAGACCCAGTACTTC
>TRBJ2-7|.|TRBD1|TRBV5-1
CASSLVSGTGLYEQYF
TGCGCCAGCAGCTTGGTGTCTGGGACAGGCCTCTACGAGCAGTACTTC
>TRBJ1-4|.|.|TRBV19
CASTPESTNEKLFF
TGTGCCAGTACCCCGGAGTCAACTAATGAAAAACTGTTTTTT
>TRBJ2-7|.|TRBD1|TRBV5-4
CASSHRDRVYEQYF
TGTGCCAGCAGCCACCGGGACAGGGTGTACGAGCAGTACTTC
>TRBJ1-3|once|TRBD1|TRBV14
CASSRDSLSGNTIYF
TGTGCCAGCAGCCGGGACAGTCTCTCTGGAAACACCATATATTTT
>TRBJ1-2|.|.|TRBV18
CASSPPNPGFVENGYTF
TGTGCCAGCTCACCACCTAATCCGGGTTTTGTAGAGAATGGCTACACCTTC
>TRBJ2-5|.|.|TRBV5-8
CASSPRLPETQYF
TGTGCCAGCAGCCCCCGCCTACCGGAGACCCAGTACTTC
>TRBJ2-5|.|TRBD2|TRBV5-8
CASSPGTSGGAPQETQYF
TGTGCCAGCAGCCCCGGGACTAGCGGGGGGGCCCCACAAGAGACCCAGTACTTC
>TRBJ1-6|.|TRBD1|TRBV6-5
CASSYTDRGNSPLHF
TGTGCCAGCAGTTACACTGACAGGGGAAATTCACCCCTCCACTTT
>TRBJ2-7|.|.|TRBV19
CASSTLSWPYEQYF
TGTGCCAGTAGCACCCTCAGTTGGCCCTACGAGCAGTACTTC
>TRBJ1-6|.|.|TRBV19
CASSIVHRSLNSPLHF
TGTGCCAGTAGTATAGTTCACAGAAGCCTAAATTCACCCCTCCACTTT
>TRBJ2-7|.|.|TRBV3-1/TRBV3-2
CASSQGELALIYEQYF
TGTGCCAGCAGCCAAGGGGAGCTAGCCCTTATCTACGAGCAGTACTTC
>TRBJ1-4|.|.|TRBV4-3
CASSQDPIPGEKLFF
TGCGCCAGCAGCCAGGATCCTATCCCCGGGGAAAAACTGTTTTTT
>TRBJ1-2|.|TRBD1|TRBV24-1
CATNQAGVRDRFYYGYTF
TGTGCCACCAACCAGGCAGGGGTTCGGGACAGATTTTACTATGGCTACACCTTC
>TRBJ2-1|.|TRBD1|TRBV27
CASSLSSGQGTNEQFF
TGTGCCAGCAGTTTATCGTCGGGACAGGGTACGAATGAGCAGTTCTTC
>TRBJ1-1|.|.|TRBV25-1
CASSEYSEGTEAFF
TGTGCCAGCAGTGAATATAGTGAGGGCACTGAAGCTTTCTTT
>TRBJ1-5|.|TRBD1|TRBV5-4
CASSSGQGNQPQHF
TGTGCCAGCAGCTCGGGACAGGGAAATCAGCCCCAGCATTTT
>TRBJ2-1|.|.|TRBV18
CASSPLSSYNEQFF
TGTGCCAGCTCACCTTTGAGCTCCTACAATGAGCAGTTCTTC
>TRBJ2-3|.|TRBD1|TRBV9
CASTPGQGRHTQYF
TGTGCCAGCACCCCGGGACAGGGGAGGCATACGCAGTATTTT
>TRBJ2-1|.|.|TRBV6-6
CASLQVSPVNEQFF
TGTGCCAGCTTGCAGGTATCCCCGGTTAATGAGCAGTTCTTC
>TRBJ1-2|.|TRBD1|TRBV19
CASSIWTGVGYGYTF
TGTGCCAGTAGTATTTGGACAGGGGTGGGCTATGGCTACACCTTC
>TRBJ1-2|.|TRBD1|TRBV6-2/TRBV6-3
CASSSWTGDYGYTF
TGTGCCAGCAGTTCTTGGACAGGGGACTATGGCTACACCTTC
>TRBJ2-2|.|TRBD2|TRBV30
CAWDGGAVITGELFF
TGTGCCTGGGACGGGGGGGCTGTAATCACCGGGGAGCTGTTTTTT
>TRBJ2-7|.|.|TRBV3-1/TRBV3-2
CASSQDRRPHSYEQYF
TGTGCCAGCAGCCAAGATCGCAGGCCACACTCCTACGAGCAGTACTTC
>TRBJ1-6|.|.|TRBV12-3/TRBV12-4
CASIRGGNSPLHF
TGTGCCAGCATAAGAGGGGGAAATTCACCCCTCCACTTT
>TRBJ2-1|.|.|TRBV5-1
CASSSGRQGPYNEQFF
TGCGCCAGCAGCTCGGGCAGGCAGGGGCCCTACAATGAGCAGTTCTTC
>TRBJ1-6|.|TRBD1|TRBV4-3
CASSQYSGTGGSPLHF
TGCGCCAGCAGCCAATACTCCGGGACAGGGGGTTCACCCCTCCACTTT